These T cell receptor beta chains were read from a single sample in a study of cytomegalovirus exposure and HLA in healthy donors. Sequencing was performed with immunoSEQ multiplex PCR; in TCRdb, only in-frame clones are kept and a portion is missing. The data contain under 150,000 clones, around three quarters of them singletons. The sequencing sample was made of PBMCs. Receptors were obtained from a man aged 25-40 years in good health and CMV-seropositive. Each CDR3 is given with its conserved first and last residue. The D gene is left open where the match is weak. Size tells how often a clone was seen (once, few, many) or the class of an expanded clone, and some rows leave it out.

CASALRLSSSYEQYF,TGCGCCAGCGCTTTAAGACTGAGTAGCTCCTACGAGCAGTACTTC,NA,NA,TRBV5-1,TRBJ2-7
CASSPSPGEREGSYEQYF,TGTGCCAGCAGCCCCTCCCCCGGGGAGCGGGAGGGTTCCTACGAGCAGTACTTC,NA,TRBD2,TRBV13,TRBJ2-7
CASSSRLAYTGELFF,TGTGCCAGCAGCTCTAGACTAGCGTACACCGGGGAGCTGTTTTTT,NA,TRBD2,TRBV7-9,TRBJ2-2
CASSDSSPLHF,TGTGCCAGCAGCGACAGTTCACCCCTCCACTTT,NA,NA,TRBV11-2,TRBJ1-6
CASSVGGLPYEQYF,TGTGCCAGCAGCGTAGGTGGACTCCCCTACGAGCAGTACTTC,few,NA,TRBV9,TRBJ2-7
CSVEEGGRFYSYNEQFF,TGCAGCGTTGAAGAGGGGGGGCGTTTTTACTCCTACAATGAGCAGTTCTTC,few,NA,TRBV29-1,TRBJ2-1
CASSPRTSGTVYEQYF,TGTGCCAGCAGTCCCCGGACTAGCGGGACCGTTTACGAGCAGTACTTC,NA,TRBD2,TRBV27,TRBJ2-7
CASSLLSATGVSETQYF,TGTGCCAGCAGTTTACTCTCGGCGACAGGGGTATCAGAGACCCAGTACTTC,NA,TRBD1,TRBV27,TRBJ2-5
CASSLGARWELFF,TGTGCCAGCAGTTTAGGGGCGAGGTGGGAGCTGTTTTTT,few,NA,TRBV27,TRBJ2-2
CASKRGMNTEAFF,TGTGCCAGCAAAAGGGGGATGAACACTGAAGCTTTCTTT,NA,NA,TRBV11-2,TRBJ1-1
CASSDPRGSSYNEQFF,TGTGCCAGCTCGGACCCCAGGGGCAGCTCCTACAATGAGCAGTTCTTC,NA,NA,TRBV18,TRBJ2-1
CASSLGGTPGELFF,TGCGCCAGCAGCCTAGGAGGGACCCCCGGGGAGCTGTTTTTT,NA,NA,TRBV5-1,TRBJ2-2
CATSRDTRNEQFF,TGTGCCACCAGCAGAGATACCAGAAATGAGCAGTTCTTC,NA,NA,TRBV15,TRBJ2-1
CASSSPRGNTEAFF,TGTGCCAGCAGTTCCCCCCGGGGGAACACTGAAGCTTTCTTT,NA,NA,TRBV28,TRBJ1-1
CATSKLAGAPGTQYF,TGTGCCACCTCAAAACTAGCGGGGGCGCCGGGGACCCAGTACTTC,NA,TRBD2,TRBV2,TRBJ2-5
CAWSPGQGARPQHF,TGTGCCTGGAGTCCGGGACAGGGGGCCCGGCCCCAGCATTTT,NA,TRBD1,TRBV30,TRBJ1-5
CASSPDPRRWETQYF,TGTGCCAGCAGCCCAGACCCCCGGCGGTGGGAGACCCAGTACTTC,NA,NA,TRBV9,TRBJ2-5
CASRCPRQAKLFF,TGTGCAAGTCGCTGTCCGCGACAGGCAAAACTGTTTTTT,NA,NA,TRBV12-2,TRBJ1-4
CASSQSTGSNQPQHF,TGCGCCAGCAGCCAAAGCACAGGGTCCAATCAGCCCCAGCATTTT,NA,NA,TRBV4-3,TRBJ1-5
CASSQANRGGVNEQFF,TGTGCCAGCAGCCAAGCTAACAGGGGAGGAGTAAATGAGCAGTTCTTC,once,NA,TRBV4-2,TRBJ2-1
CSGRGQGEKLFF,TGCTCCGGGAGGGGGCAGGGTGAAAAACTGTTTTTT,NA,TRBD1,TRBV29-1,TRBJ1-4
CASSEDRENSQYF,TGTGCCAGCAGTGAGGACAGGGAAAACAGTCAGTACTTC,few,TRBD1,TRBV2,TRBJ2-4
CASSQVLQETQYF,TGCGCCAGCAGCCAAGTACTCCAAGAGACCCAGTACTTC,NA,NA,TRBV4-3,TRBJ2-5
CASSLADSYEQYF,TGTGCCAGCAGCTTAGCGGACTCCTACGAGCAGTACTTC,NA,NA,TRBV7-2,TRBJ2-7
CASSPRLAGYNEQFF,TGTGCCAGCTCACCACGGCTAGCCGGTTACAATGAGCAGTTCTTC,NA,NA,TRBV18,TRBJ2-1
CAWNGGTGGSEQYF,TGTGCCTGGAATGGAGGGACAGGGGGCTCCGAGCAGTACTTC,once,TRBD1,TRBV30,TRBJ2-7
CASSLSRNSPLHF,TGTGCCAGCAGCTTATCCAGAAATTCACCCCTCCACTTT,few,NA,TRBV7-3,TRBJ1-6
CASSPVGRNSQYF,TGTGCCAGCTCACCGGTTGGCAGAAACAGTCAGTACTTC,NA,NA,TRBV18,TRBJ2-4
CASSRGGGVNTEAFF,TGTGCCAGCAGCCGCGGTGGAGGGGTGAACACTGAAGCTTTCTTT,NA,NA,TRBV11-3,TRBJ1-1
CASSEASTDTQYF,TGTGCCAGCAGTGAAGCTAGCACAGATACGCAGTATTTT,few,NA,TRBV6-4,TRBJ2-3
CASSSYSNQPQHF,TGTGCCAGCAGTTCTTATAGCAATCAGCCCCAGCATTTT,NA,NA,TRBV28,TRBJ1-5
CASSKGTEVYNEQFF,TGTGCCAGCAGCAAAGGGACGGAGGTCTACAATGAGCAGTTCTTC,NA,NA,TRBV21-1,TRBJ2-1
CAWSISRTSGRLDTQYF,TGTGCCTGGAGTATCTCCCGGACTAGCGGGAGGCTGGATACGCAGTATTTT,NA,TRBD2,TRBV30,TRBJ2-3
CASSLGSHYEQYF,TGTGCCAGCAGCTTAGGAAGCCACTACGAGCAGTACTTC,NA,NA,TRBV7-2,TRBJ2-7
CASSLEDRSTEAFF,TGCGCCAGCAGCTTAGAAGACAGGAGCACTGAAGCTTTCTTT,NA,NA,TRBV5-1,TRBJ1-1
CASGQGLYGYTF,TGTGCCAGCGGACAGGGGCTCTATGGCTACACCTTC,NA,TRBD1,TRBV11-3,TRBJ1-2
CASSFNSGSADTQYF,TGTGCCAGCAGCTTCAATAGCGGGAGTGCAGATACGCAGTATTTT,NA,TRBD2,TRBV11-2,TRBJ2-3
CASSRIAATSYEQYF,TGTGCCAGTAGCCGGATAGCGGCCACCTCCTACGAGCAGTACTTC,NA,NA,TRBV19,TRBJ2-7
CASSQDGRGWGREETQYF,TGCGCCAGCAGCCAAGATGGGCGGGGGTGGGGGCGTGAAGAGACCCAGTACTTC,once,NA,TRBV4-1,TRBJ2-5
CSVNRGRNTGELFF,TGCAGCGTTAACAGGGGCAGGAACACCGGGGAGCTGTTTTTT,NA,TRBD1,TRBV29-1,TRBJ2-2
CASSLDLGADTQYF,TGTGCCAGCAGCTTAGATCTAGGGGCAGATACGCAGTATTTT,NA,NA,TRBV11-2,TRBJ2-3
CASRSQFYSELFF,TGTGCCAGCAGGTCCCAGTTCTATAGCGAACTGTTTTTT,few,NA,TRBV7-9,TRBJ1-4
CASSADLDSYEQYF,TGTGCCAGCAGCGCGGACTTAGACTCCTACGAGCAGTACTTC,NA,NA,TRBV7-8,TRBJ2-7
CASSISQSGNTIYF,TGTGCCAGTAGTATTAGTCAATCTGGAAACACCATATATTTT,once,NA,TRBV19,TRBJ1-3
CASSLTGWPGELFF,TGCGCCAGCAGTCTAACAGGGTGGCCCGGGGAGCTGTTTTTT,NA,NA,TRBV23-1,TRBJ2-2
CASSPGPGTGIYNEQFF,TGTGCCAGCAGCCCAGGACCAGGGACAGGGATCTACAATGAGCAGTTCTTC,once,TRBD1,TRBV9,TRBJ2-1
CASSPYLGGYEDTQYF,TGTGCCAGCAGCCCCTACCTCGGGGGGTATGAAGATACGCAGTATTTT,NA,TRBD2,TRBV9,TRBJ2-3
CAIKAGEAQPQHF,TGTGCCATCAAAGCGGGAGAGGCTCAGCCCCAGCATTTT,once,NA,TRBV10-3,TRBJ1-5
CASSLDRYNEQFF,TGTGCCAGCAGCTTAGACAGGTACAATGAGCAGTTCTTC,NA,NA,TRBV11-2,TRBJ2-1
CASRGGALLGELFF,TGTGCCAGCAGAGGGGGCGCTCTTCTCGGGGAGCTGTTTTTT,NA,TRBD1,TRBV28,TRBJ2-2
CASSPFTGELFF,TGTGCCAGCAGCCCCTTCACCGGGGAGCTGTTTTTT,NA,NA,TRBV11-3,TRBJ2-2
CASSLDPGPNYGYTF,TGTGCCAGCAGCTTAGACCCTGGCCCTAACTATGGCTACACCTTC,NA,NA,TRBV7-6,TRBJ1-2
CSTGGSTQYF,TGCAGCACTGGAGGGAGCACGCAGTATTTT,few,NA,TRBV29-1,TRBJ2-3
CASRTGQGFYEQYF,TGTGCCAGCAGGACGGGACAGGGCTTCTACGAGCAGTACTTC,NA,TRBD1,TRBV6-6,TRBJ2-7
CSSSPTGSGNTIYF,TGTTCCAGCAGCCCCACGGGCTCTGGAAACACCATATATTTT,NA,NA,TRBV7-9,TRBJ1-3
CAISETGGPLYGYTF,TGTGCCATCAGTGAGACAGGGGGTCCTCTTTATGGCTACACCTTC,NA,TRBD1,TRBV10-3,TRBJ1-2
CASSLVGSYNSPLHF,TGTGCCAGCAGCTTAGTTGGCAGCTATAATTCACCCCTCCACTTT,few,NA,TRBV7-8,TRBJ1-6